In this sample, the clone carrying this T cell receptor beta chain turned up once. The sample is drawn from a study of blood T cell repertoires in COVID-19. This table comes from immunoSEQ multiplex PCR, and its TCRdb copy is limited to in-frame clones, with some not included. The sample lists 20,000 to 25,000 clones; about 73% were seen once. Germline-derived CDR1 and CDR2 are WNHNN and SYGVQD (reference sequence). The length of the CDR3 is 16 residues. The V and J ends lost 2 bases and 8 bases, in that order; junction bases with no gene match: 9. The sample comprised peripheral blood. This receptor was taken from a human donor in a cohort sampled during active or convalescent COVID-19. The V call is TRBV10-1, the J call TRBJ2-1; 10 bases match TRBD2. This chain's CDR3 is CASSESPSGGAHEQFF. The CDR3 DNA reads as TGCGCCAGCAGTGAGAGTCCCAGCGGGGGGGCCCATGAGCAGTTCTTC.